This is a list of T cell receptor beta chains from one sample in a study of patients and donors after allogeneic stem cell transplantation. TCRdb ran MiXCR on the RT-PCR reads and lists one entry per CDR3 protein. Here the sample spans some 880,000 distinct CDR3 sequences, roughly 18% being singletons. Material for sequencing was blood, either unsorted or a sorted T cell fraction (not recorded which). These receptors all stem from a human donor who was either an allogeneic HSCT recipient or a stem cell or donor lymphocyte infusion donor (not recorded which). It is not recorded whose cells these are; they may come from a transplant donor. CDR3s include the opening cysteine and the closing phenylalanine or tryptophan. D genes are given only for firm matches. Some rows have no size entry. The others give once, few or many, or a class for an expanded clone.

cdr3_length d_call j_call clone_size v_call cdr3_aa cdr3_nt
18 NA TRBJ1-5 NA TRBV11-2 CASSLAGVYNYSNQPQHF TGTGCCAGCAGCTTGGCAGGGGTCTATAACTATAGCAATCAGCCCCAGCATTTT
16 NA TRBJ2-1 many TRBV15 CATSKQGSSPYNEQFF TGTGCCACCAGCAAGCAGGGGTCCTCTCCTTACAATGAGCAGTTCTTC
14 NA TRBJ1-5 few TRBV24-1 CATSDPGEYQPQHF TGTGCCACCAGTGATCCCGGGGAGTATCAGCCCCAGCATTTT
16 NA TRBJ2-2 few TRBV7-9 CASSSQDLAITGELFF TGTGCCAGCAGCTCCCAGGACCTAGCGATCACCGGGGAGCTGTTTTTT
17 NA TRBJ1-4 few TRBV5-6 CASSYKELTLEHEKLFF TGTGCCAGCAGCTACAAAGAGTTGACACTGGAGCATGAAAAACTGTTTTTT
15 NA TRBJ2-5 NA TRBV7-2 CASSSLGGVQETQYF TGTGCCAGCAGCTCCCTAGGAGGAGTTCAAGAGACCCAGTACTTC
16 TRBD2 TRBJ2-2 few TRBV6-5 CASSYISGGWGGELFF TGTGCCAGCAGTTATATTAGCGGGGGTTGGGGCGGGGAGCTGTTTTTT
14 NA TRBJ2-2 NA TRBV7-8 CANSGATNTGELFF TGTGCCAACTCGGGGGCTACGAACACCGGGGAGCTGTTTTTT
15 NA TRBJ2-7 NA TRBV7-9 CASSLAGGQHYEQYF TGTGCCAGCAGCTTAGCCGGGGGACAGCACTACGAGCAGTACTTC
16 NA TRBJ2-3 NA TRBV5-5 CASSFVRGSSTDTQYF TGTGCCAGCAGCTTTGTTCGGGGAAGCAGCACAGATACGCAGTATTTT
14 NA TRBJ1-1 NA TRBV25-1 CASSGWVLNTEAFF TGTGCCAGCAGTGGTTGGGTCCTTAACACTGAAGCTTTCTTT
14 NA TRBJ1-4 NA TRBV30 CAWSRRGRGEKLFF TGTGCCTGGAGTCGAAGGGGTAGAGGGGAAAAACTGTTTTTT
12 NA TRBJ2-5 few TRBV20-1 CSATPAGETQYF TGCAGTGCCACACCAGCGGGTGAGACCCAGTACTTC
19 TRBD2 TRBJ2-3 NA TRBV11-2 CASSSRRKGALAGADTQYF TGTGCCAGCAGCTCCCGGAGGAAAGGGGCACTAGCGGGAGCAGATACGCAGTATTTT
13 NA TRBJ2-2 NA TRBV7-2 CASSSQGRGELFF TGTGCCAGCAGCTCACAGGGGAGGGGGGAGCTGTTTTTT
14 NA TRBJ2-5 few TRBV7-2 CASSLSGMGETQYF TGTGCCAGCAGCTTATCTGGGATGGGGGAGACCCAGTACTTC
16 NA TRBJ1-2 NA TRBV12-3/TRBV12-4 CASSPRSHRGGAGYTF TGTGCCAGCAGTCCACGGTCGCACCGGGGAGGGGCTGGCTACACCTTC
15 NA TRBJ2-1 NA TRBV6-5 CASSYGTGTFNEQFF TGTGCCAGCAGTTACGGCACGGGGACCTTCAATGAGCAGTTCTTC
14 TRBD1 TRBJ1-2 few TRBV11-3 CASRPRQGPYGYTF TGTGCCAGCAGACCCCGACAGGGTCCCTATGGCTACACCTTC
12 TRBD1 TRBJ1-2 few TRBV6-2/TRBV6-3 CASSQGQAGYTF TGTGCCAGCAGCCAGGGACAGGCTGGCTACACCTTC
16 TRBD1 TRBJ1-1 NA TRBV25-1 CASSTGTGVGNTEAFF TGTGCCAGCAGTACTGGGACAGGGGTCGGGAACACTGAAGCTTTCTTT
15 TRBD1 TRBJ1-2 few TRBV29-1 CSVSSPDRARLGYTF TGCAGCGTTTCGTCACCCGACAGGGCCCGTCTAGGCTACACCTTC
17 TRBD2 TRBJ2-5 NA TRBV5-5 CASSAGGLAGIQETQYF TGTGCCAGCAGCGCCGGCGGACTAGCGGGGATACAAGAGACCCAGTACTTC
14 NA TRBJ1-5 NA TRBV20-1 CSATGAGSNQPQHF TGCAGTGCTACGGGGGCGGGGAGCAATCAGCCCCAGCATTTT
13 TRBD1 TRBJ2-1 NA TRBV7-6 CASSPGQGNEQFF TGTGCCAGCAGCCCTGGACAGGGGAATGAGCAGTTCTTC
12 NA TRBJ1-2 few TRBV5-5 CASSLDSLLSTF TGTGCCAGCAGCTTGGACAGTCTCCTATCCACCTTC
17 TRBD1 TRBJ2-1 few TRBV2 CASSGTGEFRDYNEQFF TGTGCCAGCAGCGGGACAGGGGAGTTTCGGGACTACAATGAGCAGTTCTTC
17 TRBD1 TRBJ2-1 NA TRBV4-3 CASSHNLGQGAVDEQFF TGCGCCAGCAGCCATAACTTAGGACAGGGGGCGGTCGATGAGCAGTTCTTC
14 NA TRBJ1-2 few TRBV10-3 CAMAKGDSNYGYTF TGTGCCATGGCAAAGGGGGACTCCAACTATGGCTACACCTTC
16 NA TRBJ2-3 few TRBV5-6 CASSLDGGAPGNTQYF TGTGCCAGCAGCTTGGACGGCGGGGCCCCTGGGAATACGCAGTATTTT
17 TRBD2 TRBJ2-1 many TRBV24-1 CATSDLSGKSSYNEQFF TGTGCCACCAGTGATTTGAGCGGGAAGAGCTCCTACAATGAGCAGTTCTTC
14 NA TRBJ2-5 few TRBV29-1 CSVYFRALQETQYF TGCAGCGTCTACTTCCGGGCTCTCCAAGAGACCCAGTACTTC
14 NA TRBJ2-4 few TRBV20-1 CSARVWGLKNIQYF TGCAGTGCTAGAGTCTGGGGGCTCAAAAACATTCAGTACTTC
15 NA TRBJ2-5 few TRBV3-1 CASSRWTSLGETQYF TGTGCCAGCAGCCGTTGGACAAGCCTGGGGGAGACCCAGTACTTC
16 NA TRBJ2-1 many TRBV12-3/TRBV12-4 CASSRTVLSSYNEQFF TGTGCCAGCAGTCGGACGGTACTAAGCTCCTACAATGAGCAGTTCTTC
13 NA TRBJ2-3 many TRBV20-1 CSARAHSLGDRYF TGCAGTGCTAGAGCTCACTCCCTGGGGGATCGGTATTTT
14 NA TRBJ2-5 few TRBV5-1 CASSLDGFQETQYF TGCGCCAGCAGCTTGGACGGGTTTCAAGAGACCCAGTACTTC
15 NA TRBJ1-4 NA TRBV5-5 CASSPDRLSGEKLFF TGTGCCAGCAGCCCTGACAGACTAAGCGGGGAAAAACTGTTTTTT
15 NA TRBJ1-1 NA TRBV20-1 CSARGGKGLTAEAFF TGCAGTGCCAGGGGAGGAAAGGGACTGACGGCTGAAGCTTTCTTT
13 NA TRBJ1-6 NA TRBV6-5 CASSYRGRPFLHF TGTGCCAGCAGTTACCGGGGGCGTCCCTTCTTGCACTTT
15 TRBD2 TRBJ2-1 few TRBV20-1 CSARLAGAFYNEQFF TGCAGTGCTAGACTAGCGGGGGCCTTCTACAATGAGCAGTTCTTC
16 TRBD1 TRBJ2-1 NA TRBV7-6 CASSFRATGGSNEQFF TGTGCCAGCAGCTTCCGTGCGACAGGGGGCAGCAATGAGCAGTTCTTC
15 NA TRBJ2-3 NA TRBV6-1 CASSVDSPSTDTQYF TGTGCCAGCAGTGTGGACTCCCCGAGCACAGATACGCAGTATTTT
15 NA TRBJ1-3 many TRBV28 CASSLGQSSGNTIYF TGTGCCAGCAGTTTAGGACAGAGTTCTGGAAACACCATATATTTT